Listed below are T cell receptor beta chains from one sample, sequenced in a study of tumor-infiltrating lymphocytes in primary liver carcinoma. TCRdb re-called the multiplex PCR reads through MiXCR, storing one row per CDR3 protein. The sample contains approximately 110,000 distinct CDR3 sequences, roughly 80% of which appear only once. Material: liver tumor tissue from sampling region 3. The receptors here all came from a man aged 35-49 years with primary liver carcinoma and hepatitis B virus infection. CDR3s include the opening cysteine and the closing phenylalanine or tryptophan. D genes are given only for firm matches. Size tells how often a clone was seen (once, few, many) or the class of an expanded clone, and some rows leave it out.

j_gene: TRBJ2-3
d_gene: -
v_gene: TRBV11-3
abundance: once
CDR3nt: TGTGCCAGCAGCGGCAGCCCGGCTGGAAGGCTGGATACGCAGTATTTT
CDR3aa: CASSGSPAGRLDTQYF

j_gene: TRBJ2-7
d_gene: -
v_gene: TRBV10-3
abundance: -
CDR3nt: TGTGCCATCAGTGAGTCGGTCCAGTCGGTCCGTAGAGCCTACGAGCAATACTTC
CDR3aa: CAISESVQSVRRAYEQYF

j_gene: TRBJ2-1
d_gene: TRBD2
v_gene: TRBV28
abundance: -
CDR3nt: TGTGCCAGCAGTTCAACCCACGGGAGGTCTTTGAATCAGCACTTCTTC
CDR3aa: CASSSTHGRSLNQHFF

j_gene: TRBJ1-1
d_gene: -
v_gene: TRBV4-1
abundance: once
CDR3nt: TGTGCCAGCAGCCGGGGGGTGGCTAACACTGACGCTTTCTTT
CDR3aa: CASSRGVANTDAFF

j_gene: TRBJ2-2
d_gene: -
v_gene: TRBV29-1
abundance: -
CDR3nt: TGTAGCGCGCCTGAGGGGAGCGGGGAGCTGTTTTTT
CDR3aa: CSAPEGSGELFF

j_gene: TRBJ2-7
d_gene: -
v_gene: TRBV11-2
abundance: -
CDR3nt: TGTGCCAGCAGTCCCAGGAGCCACGAGCAGTACTTC
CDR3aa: CASSPRSHEQYF

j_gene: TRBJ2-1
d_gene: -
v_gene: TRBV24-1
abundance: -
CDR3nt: TGTGCCACTAAAGACCAGGGGTGCGCCGATGTTGAGTTCTTC
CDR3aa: CATKDQGCADVEFF

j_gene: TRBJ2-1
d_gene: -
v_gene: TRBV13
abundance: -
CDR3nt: TGTGCCAGCGGCTTAGGGGACCTGGGAAGGGGCAACGAGCAGTTCTTC
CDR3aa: CASGLGDLGRGNEQFF

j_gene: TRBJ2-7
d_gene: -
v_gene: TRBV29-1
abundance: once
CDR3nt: TGCAGCGTTGAACTAGTGACCTACGAGCAGTACTTT
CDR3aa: CSVELVTYEQYF

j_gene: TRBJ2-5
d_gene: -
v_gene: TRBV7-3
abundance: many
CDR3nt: TGTGCCAGCAGCTCGGGACCAGGATTAGGCGAGACCCAGTACTTC
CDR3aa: CASSSGPGLGETQYF

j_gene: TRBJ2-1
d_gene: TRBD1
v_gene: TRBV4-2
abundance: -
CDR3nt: TGTGTCAGCAGCCCAGACAGGGGGTCCTCAACTTACAATGAGCAGTTATTC
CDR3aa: CVSSPDRGSSTYNEQLF

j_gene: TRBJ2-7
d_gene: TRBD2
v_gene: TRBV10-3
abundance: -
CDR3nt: TGTGCCATCAGTGGATCGGGACTAGCGGGAAGGACCTACGAGCATTACTTC
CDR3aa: CAISGSGLAGRTYEHYF

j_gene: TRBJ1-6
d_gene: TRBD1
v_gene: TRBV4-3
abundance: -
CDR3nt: TGCGCATGCAGTTCCTGGGACAGGGGAAGGAATTCACCCCTCCACTTT
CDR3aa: CACSSWDRGRNSPLHF

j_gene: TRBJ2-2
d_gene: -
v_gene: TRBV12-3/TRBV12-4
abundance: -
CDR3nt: TGTACCAGCAGTTTACTATGGGACACCGGGGAGCTGTTTTTT
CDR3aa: CTSSLLWDTGELFF

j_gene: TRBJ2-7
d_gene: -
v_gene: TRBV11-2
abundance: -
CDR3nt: TGTGCCAGCAGCCTAAATATGCGGGTCCAGCAGTACTTC
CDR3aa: CASSLNMRVQQYF

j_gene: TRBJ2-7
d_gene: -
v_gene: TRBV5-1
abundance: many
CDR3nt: TGCGCCAGCAGCTTGAGACCCTACGAGCAGTACTTC
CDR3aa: CASSLRPYEQYF

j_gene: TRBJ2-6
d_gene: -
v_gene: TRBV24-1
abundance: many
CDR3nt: TGTGCCACCAGTGACCAATCAGGGATCTCTGGGGCCAACGTCCTGACTTTC
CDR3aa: CATSDQSGISGANVLTF

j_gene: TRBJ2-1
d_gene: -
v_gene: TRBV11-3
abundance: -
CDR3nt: TGTGCCAGAAGCTCAGGGGTCAGCAATAATGAGCAGTTCTTC
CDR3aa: CARSSGVSNNEQFF

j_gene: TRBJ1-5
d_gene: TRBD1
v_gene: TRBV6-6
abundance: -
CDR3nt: TGTGACAGCAGTTACGGCGACAGGGTGTGCAATCAGCCCCAACATTTT
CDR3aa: CDSSYGDRVCNQPQHF

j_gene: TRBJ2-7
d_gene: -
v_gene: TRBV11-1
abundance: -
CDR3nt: TGTGCCAGCAGATTAAGGGGATCGGGAGAACACGAACAGTACTTC
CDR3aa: CASRLRGSGEHEQYF

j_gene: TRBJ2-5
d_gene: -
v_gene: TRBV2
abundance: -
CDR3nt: TGTGTCAGCGGTAAGGACAGTAACCAAGAGACCCAGTACTTC
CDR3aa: CVSGKDSNQETQYF

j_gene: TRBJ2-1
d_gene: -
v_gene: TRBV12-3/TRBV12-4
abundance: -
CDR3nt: TGCGCCAGCAGTTTACGGGGAATATACTCCTACAGTGAGCAGTTCTTC
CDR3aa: CASSLRGIYSYSEQFF

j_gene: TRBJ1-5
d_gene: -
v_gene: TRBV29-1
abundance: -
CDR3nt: TGCAGCGGCACCGAAGGACAAAGCGGTCAGCCCGAGCATTTT
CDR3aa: CSGTEGQSGQPEHF

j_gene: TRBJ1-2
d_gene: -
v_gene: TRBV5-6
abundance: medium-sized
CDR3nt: TGTGCCAGCAGCCCCAACGGGGTAGGGGGCTACACCTTC
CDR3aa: CASSPNGVGGYTF

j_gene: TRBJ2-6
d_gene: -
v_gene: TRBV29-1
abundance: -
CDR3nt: TGCAGCGTTGGTAGAGGGGTACCATCTGGGGCCAACGTCCTGACTTTC
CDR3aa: CSVGRGVPSGANVLTF

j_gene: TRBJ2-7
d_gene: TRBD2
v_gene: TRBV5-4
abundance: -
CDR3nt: TGTGCCAGCAGCCCGCCCGGGAGGGTCTCATACGAGCAGTACTTC
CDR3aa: CASSPPGRVSYEQYF

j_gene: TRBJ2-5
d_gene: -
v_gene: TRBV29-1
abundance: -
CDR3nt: TGCAGCGTTTGGGGTGAGCATGAGACCCAGTACTTC
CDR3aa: CSVWGEHETQYF

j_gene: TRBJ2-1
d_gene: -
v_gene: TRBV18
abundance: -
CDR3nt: TGTGCCAGCTCACCACCGGGTTACAAAGAGCAGTTCTTC
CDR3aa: CASSPPGYKEQFF

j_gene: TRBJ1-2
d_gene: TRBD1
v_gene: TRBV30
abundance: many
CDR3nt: TGTGCCTGGAGTGCCCAGACAGGGGATCATGGCTACACCTTC
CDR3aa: CAWSAQTGDHGYTF

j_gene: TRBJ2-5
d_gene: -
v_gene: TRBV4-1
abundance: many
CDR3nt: TGCGCCAGCAGCCAAGATCTTTACTTGCAAGAGACCCAGTACTTC
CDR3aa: CASSQDLYLQETQYF

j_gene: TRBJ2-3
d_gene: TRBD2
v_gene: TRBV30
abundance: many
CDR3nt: TGTGCCTGGAAAGGTCGCGGGAGACCAGATACGCAGTATTTT
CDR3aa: CAWKGRGRPDTQYF

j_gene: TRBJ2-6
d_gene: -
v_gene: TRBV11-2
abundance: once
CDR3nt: TGTGCCACCCAGGGGCCGGGCTCTGGGGCCAACATCCTGACTTTC
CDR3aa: CATQGPGSGANILTF

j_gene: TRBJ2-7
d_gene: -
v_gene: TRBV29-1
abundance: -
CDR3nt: TGCAGCGAGGGTTGTGGTAATCACGAGCAGTGCTTC
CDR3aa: CSEGCGNHEQCF

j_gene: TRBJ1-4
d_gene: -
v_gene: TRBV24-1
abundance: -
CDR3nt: TGTGCCACCAGTTCTACTTCTAATGAAGTACTGTTTTTT
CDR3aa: CATSSTSNEVLFF

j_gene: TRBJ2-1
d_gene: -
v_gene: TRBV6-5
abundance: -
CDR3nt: TGTGCCAGCACGAGTCAGTACTACAGCGAGCAGTTCTTC
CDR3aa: CASTSQYYSEQFF

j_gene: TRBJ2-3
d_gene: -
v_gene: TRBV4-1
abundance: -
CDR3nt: TGCGCCAGCAACCAAAATCCGACCGACTCAGGGGCAGATGCGCAGTATTTT
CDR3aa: CASNQNPTDSGADAQYF

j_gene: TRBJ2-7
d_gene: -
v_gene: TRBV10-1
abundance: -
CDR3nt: TGCGCCAGCACCGCAATACTAGGGGACGAGCAGTACTTC
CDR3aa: CASTAILGDEQYF

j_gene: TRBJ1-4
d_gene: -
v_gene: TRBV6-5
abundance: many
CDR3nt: TGTGCCAGCAGTTACTCGCCCCCAACTAATGAAAAACTGTTTTTT
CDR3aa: CASSYSPPTNEKLFF

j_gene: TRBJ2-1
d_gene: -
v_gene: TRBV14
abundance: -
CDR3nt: TGTGTCAGCAGCCTGCCAGGCAATGAGCAGTTCTTC
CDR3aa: CVSSLPGNEQFF

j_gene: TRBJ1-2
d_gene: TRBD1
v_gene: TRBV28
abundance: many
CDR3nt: TGTGCCACCGCGGACAGGGGCTATGGCTACACCTTC
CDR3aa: CATADRGYGYTF

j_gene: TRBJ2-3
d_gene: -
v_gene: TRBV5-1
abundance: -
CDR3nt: TGCGCCAGCAGCTTGAACGACCACACTATCACAGATACGCAGTATTTT
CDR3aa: CASSLNDHTITDTQYF

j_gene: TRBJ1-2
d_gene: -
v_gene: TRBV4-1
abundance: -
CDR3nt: TGCGCCAGCAGCCAAGACAGGGAGGACTATAGCTACACCTTC
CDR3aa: CASSQDREDYSYTF

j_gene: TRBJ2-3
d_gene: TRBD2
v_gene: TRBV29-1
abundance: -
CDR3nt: TGTAACGTACGGACTAGCTGGAGTTGGAAAGATACGCAGTATTTT
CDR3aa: CNVRTSWSWKDTQYF

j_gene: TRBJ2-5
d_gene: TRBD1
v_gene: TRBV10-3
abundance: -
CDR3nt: TGTGTCATCATTACCGTTACAGGGGGCCAAGAGACCCAGTACTTT
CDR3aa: CVIITVTGGQETQYF

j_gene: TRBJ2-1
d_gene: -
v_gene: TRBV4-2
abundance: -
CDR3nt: TGTGTCAGCAGCCAAGGCGGTAGCGGATACTCCTACAATGAGCAGTTCTTC
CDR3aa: CVSSQGGSGYSYNEQFF

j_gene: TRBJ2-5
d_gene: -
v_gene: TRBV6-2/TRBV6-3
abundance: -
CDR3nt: TGTACCAACAGTAACAGCCAAGAGACCCAGTACTTC
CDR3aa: CTNSNSQETQYF

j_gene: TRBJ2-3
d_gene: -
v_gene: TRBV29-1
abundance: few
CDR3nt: TGTAGCGTCACTGGAGTGGACGGACGTAGCACAGATACGCAATATTTT
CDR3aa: CSVTGVDGRSTDTQYF